What follows is one T cell receptor (beta chain) and its context. Its antigen is unidentified. This is likely a read error, given that the CDR3 carries no conserved phenylalanine or tryptophan at its end. TCRbeta libraries were built with three rounds of nested PCR, modified from ARM-PCR. TCRdb processed the multiplex PCR reads anew with MiXCR; each CDR3 protein has one entry. The sample contains tens of thousands of distinct CDR3 sequences, 75% to 90% of which appear only once. The trim removed 9 bases at V and 4 bases at J, leaving 11 bases unmatched. This CDR3 has 16 residues. The germline V gene has CDR1 LNHDA and CDR2 SQIVND (reference sequence). This entry comes from a study of tumor and adjacent non-tumor tissue in lung cancer. Whole-study results and caveats: In normal lung, the top 100 clones were significantly more dominant than in tumor. Tumor TCR diversity, when higher, was linked to shorter survival.

No cell sorting was done before RNA was extracted from the tissue. The source is a woman aged 45-59 years with non-small cell lung cancer. The rearrangement links TRBV19 to TRBJ2-1; 11 nucleotides line up with TRBD1. Material for sequencing was lung tumor tissue. CDR3 loop: CARSLIRDRGYNEQFL. DNA for the CDR3: TGTGCCAGAAGTCTTATCCGGGACAGGGGGTACAATGAGCAGTTCTTA.